Shown below are 10 T cell receptor beta chains from a single sample sequenced in a study of CD8 T cells in ankylosing spondylitis. TCRdb used MiXCR to reprocess the 5' RACE reads, holding one entry per CDR3 protein. The data hold some 200,000 distinct CDR3 sequences, with approximately 24% observed a single time. What was sequenced was blood, either unsorted or a sorted T cell fraction (not recorded which). The receptors shown here come from a male donor with ankylosing spondylitis or in good health (not recorded which).

The sample holds many counts of this clonotype. J is TRBJ1-1 and V is TRBV29-1; the D gene is possibly TRBD1 (5 bases). This CDR3 has 11 amino acids. V lost 5 bases to trimming and J lost 1 base, with 5 bases between them. The V gene's germline CDR1 is SQVTM and CDR2 ANQGSEA. The CDR3 loop is CSVRGNTEAFF. DNA of the CDR3: TGCAGCGTTAGGGGGAACACTGAAGCTTTCTTT. Based on the CDR3 plus reference TRBV29-1 and TRBJ1-1, the full variable domain is SAVISQKPSRDICQRGTSLTIQCQVDSQVTMMFWYRQQPGQSLTLIATANQGSEATYESGFVIDKFPISRPNLTFSTLTVSNMSPEDSSIYLCSVRGNTEAFFGQGTRLTVV.

This clonotype came up many times. The V and J genes are TRBV5-4 and TRBJ2-7; 14 positions match TRBD2. Germline V gene lookup returns CDR1 SGHNT and CDR2 YYREEE (reference sequence). V trimming: 0 bases; J trimming: 0 bases; junction bases outside the gene matches: 2. The CDR3 contains 17 residues. The CDR3 sequence: CASSLGLAGGSSYEQYF. Written as DNA, the CDR3 is TGTGCCAGCAGCTTGGGACTAGCGGGAGGGAGCTCCTACGAGCAGTACTTC. The full variable domain, in which reference TRBV5-4 and TRBJ2-7 provide the parts outside the CDR3, is ETGVTQSPTHLIKTRGQQVTLRCSSQSGHNTVSWYQQALGQGPQFIFQYYREEENGRGNFPPRFSGLQFPNYSSELNVNALELDDSALYLCASSLGLAGGSSYEQYFGPGTRLTVT.

The chain joins TRBV12-3 or TRBV12-4 to TRBJ2-1; D is uncertain. The CDR3 totals 11 residues. The V end was cut by 8 bases, the J end by 6 bases, with 8 bases between. CDR3 nucleotides: TGTGCCAGCCTCATTGGCAATGAGCAGTTCTTC. Its protein product is CASLIGNEQFF.

The rearrangement links TRBV12-3 or TRBV12-4 to TRBJ2-1; D is uncertain. Between the trimmed V and J ends, which lost 1 base and 15 bases, there was a span of 10 bases. The CDR3 is 11 residues long. Here the CDR3 reads CASSLDEMPFF. DNA of the CDR3: TGTGCCAGCAGTTTAGATGAGATGCCGTTCTTC.

The chain joins TRBV25-1 to TRBJ2-2, with D maybe TRBD1 (6 bases). CDR3 length: 13 amino acids. Per the germline V gene, CDR1 is MGHDK and CDR2 is SYGVNS. The V end was cut by 7 bases, the J end by 7 bases, with 13 bases between. This chain's CDR3 is CASKQGVIGELFF. In DNA, the CDR3 is TGTGCCAGCAAACAGGGCGTAATCGGGGAGCTGTTTTTT.

This clonotype was observed a handful of times. V usage is TRBV29-1 and J usage is TRBJ2-7; 9 nucleotides agree with TRBD1. CDR3 size: 13 residues. The V and J ends lost 7 bases and 7 bases, in that order; junction bases with no gene match: 11. Germline V gene sequence: CDR1 SQVTM, CDR2 ANQGSEA. DNA of the CDR3: TGCAGCGCAAGGGACAGGGCCCAGGGGGAGCAGTACTTC. Its protein product is CSARDRAQGEQYF.

This clonotype occurred once. The V and J genes are TRBV4-2 and TRBJ2-1, with 10 positions matching TRBD2. The germline V gene encodes CDR1 LGHNA and CDR2 YNFKEQ. V shed 0 bases and J 4 bases; nucleotides not matched to a gene: 6. This CDR3 comprises 17 residues. CDR3 bases: TGTGCCAGCAGCCAAGATTACGCTAGCGGGGGATACAATGAGCAGTTCTTC. Protein sequence: CASSQDYASGGYNEQFF.

This clonotype has only a few counts. The chain links TRBV5-1 to TRBJ2-5; no reliable D call. With 4 bases removed from V and 7 bases from J, the gap between germline ends came to 14 bases. The germline V gene encodes CDR1 SGHRS and CDR2 YFSETQ. The CDR3 is 13 residues long. The CDR3 protein is CASSAEVMRTQYF. CDR3 DNA: TGCGCCAGCAGCGCTGAGGTTATGAGGACCCAGTACTTC.

This clonotype was seen a few times. The J gene is TRBJ1-1, the V gene TRBV6-1; 7 nucleotides line up with TRBD1. With V trimmed by 6 bases and J by 2 bases, 6 bases remained unmatched. Germline V gene data show CDR1 as MNHNS and CDR2 as SASEGT. The CDR3 extends over 14 amino acids. For the CDR3, the DNA is TGTGCCAGCAGCCGGGGGACAGTTAACACTGAAGCTTTCTTT. It encodes CASSRGTVNTEAFF.

This clonotype has ten or more counts. This chain joins TRBV4-1 and TRBJ2-7; D not certain. V gave up 0 bases and J gave up 7 bases, with 13 bases separating them. CDR3 length equals 14 residues. The germline CDR1 and CDR2 sequences are MGHRA and YSYEKL. The DNA of the CDR3 is TGCGCCAGCAGCCAAGATCCGGCAGGCTGGGAGCAGTACTTC. It encodes CASSQDPAGWEQYF.